This TCR beta chain was obtained from a study of long-term antiretroviral therapy in people with HIV. The assay, immunoSEQ v3.0, was run at survey level. Repertoires were generated with immunoSEQ multiplex PCR, while TCRdb's copy carries only in-frame clones and drops some. The sample consists of over 25,000 clones, approximately 88% of them appearing once. Between the trimmed V and J ends, which lost 0 bases and 11 bases, there was a span of 11 bases. CDR3 size: 13 residues. CDR1 and CDR2 (germline): LNHNV, YYDKDF (reference sequence). Worth noting for this clone: Its antigen is unidentified.

Study observations and caveats: Information pertaining to ART adherence, viral resistance or therapeutic modifications was not obtained. Comparison with controls showed narrower CDR3 length ranges in HIV repertoires.

The material was unsorted PBMCs, obtained 0.5 years after starting antiretroviral therapy. The chain joins TRBV15 to TRBJ1-5; D gene unclear. This TCR was recovered from a woman aged 18 to 35 with HIV. The CDR3 nucleotides read TGTGCCACCAGCAGAGACACTCTCGTGTCCCAGCATTTT. Its protein is CATSRDTLVSQHF.